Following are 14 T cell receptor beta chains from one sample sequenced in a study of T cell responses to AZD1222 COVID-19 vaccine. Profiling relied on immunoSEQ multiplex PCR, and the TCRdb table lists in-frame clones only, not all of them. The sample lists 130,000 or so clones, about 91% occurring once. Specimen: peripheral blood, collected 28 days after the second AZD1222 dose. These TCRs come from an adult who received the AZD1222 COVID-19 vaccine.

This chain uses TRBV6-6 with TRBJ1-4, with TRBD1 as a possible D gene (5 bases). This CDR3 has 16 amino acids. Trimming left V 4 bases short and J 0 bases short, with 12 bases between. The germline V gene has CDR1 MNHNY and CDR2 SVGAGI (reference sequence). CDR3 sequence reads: CASSFRGGTTNEKLFF. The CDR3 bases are TGTGCCAGCAGTTTTCGTGGGGGTACAACTAATGAAAAACTGTTTTTT.

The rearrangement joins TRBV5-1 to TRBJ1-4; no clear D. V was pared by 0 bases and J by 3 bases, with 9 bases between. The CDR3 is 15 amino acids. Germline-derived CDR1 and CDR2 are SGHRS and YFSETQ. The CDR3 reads CASSLVEGANEKLFF. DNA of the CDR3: TGCGCCAGCAGCTTGGTGGAGGGCGCTAATGAAAAACTGTTTTTT.

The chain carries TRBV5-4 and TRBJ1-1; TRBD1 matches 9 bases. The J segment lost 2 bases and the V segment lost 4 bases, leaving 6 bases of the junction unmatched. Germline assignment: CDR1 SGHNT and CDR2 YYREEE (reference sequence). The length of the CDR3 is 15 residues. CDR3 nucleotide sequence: TGTGCCAGCAGCCCCCGGGACAGGGTTAACACTGAAGCTTTCTTT. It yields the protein CASSPRDRVNTEAFF.

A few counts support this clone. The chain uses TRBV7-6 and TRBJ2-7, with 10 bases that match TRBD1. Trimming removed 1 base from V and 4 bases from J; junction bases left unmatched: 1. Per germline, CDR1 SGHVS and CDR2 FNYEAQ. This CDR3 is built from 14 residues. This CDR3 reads CASSLEDRGYEQYF. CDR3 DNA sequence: TGTGCCAGCAGCTTAGAGGACAGGGGGTACGAGCAGTACTTC.

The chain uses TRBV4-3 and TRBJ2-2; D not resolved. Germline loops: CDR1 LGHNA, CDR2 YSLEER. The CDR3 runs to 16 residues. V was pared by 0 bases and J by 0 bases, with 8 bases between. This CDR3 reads CASSQDLGSNTGELFF. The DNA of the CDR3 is TGCGCCAGCAGCCAAGATTTGGGATCGAACACCGGGGAGCTGTTTTTT.

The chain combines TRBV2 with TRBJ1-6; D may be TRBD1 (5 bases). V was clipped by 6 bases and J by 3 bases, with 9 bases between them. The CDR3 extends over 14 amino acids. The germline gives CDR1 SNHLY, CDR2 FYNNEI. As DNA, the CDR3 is TGTGCCAGCAGGGGGGGGTTCTATAATTCACCCCTCCACTTT. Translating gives CASRGGFYNSPLHF.

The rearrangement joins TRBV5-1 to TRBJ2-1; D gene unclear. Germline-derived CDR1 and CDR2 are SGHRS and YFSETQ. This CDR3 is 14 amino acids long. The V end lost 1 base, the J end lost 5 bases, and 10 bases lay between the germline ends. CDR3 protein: CASSLNGRDNEQFF. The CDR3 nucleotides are TGCGCCAGCAGCTTGAACGGGCGCGACAATGAGCAGTTCTTC. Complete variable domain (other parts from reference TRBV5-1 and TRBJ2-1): KAGVTQTPRYLIKTRGQQVTLSCSPISGHRSVSWYQQTPGQGLQFLFEYFSETQRNKGNFPGRFSGRQFSNSRSEMNVSTLELGDSALYLCASSLNGRDNEQFFGPGTRLTVL.

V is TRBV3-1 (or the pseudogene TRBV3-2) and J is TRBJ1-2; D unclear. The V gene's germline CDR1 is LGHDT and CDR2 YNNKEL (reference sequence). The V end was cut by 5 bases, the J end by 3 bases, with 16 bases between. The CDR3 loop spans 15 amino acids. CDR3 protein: CASSFQEGADYGYTF. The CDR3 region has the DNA TGTGCCAGCAGCTTTCAGGAGGGCGCTGACTATGGCTACACCTTC.

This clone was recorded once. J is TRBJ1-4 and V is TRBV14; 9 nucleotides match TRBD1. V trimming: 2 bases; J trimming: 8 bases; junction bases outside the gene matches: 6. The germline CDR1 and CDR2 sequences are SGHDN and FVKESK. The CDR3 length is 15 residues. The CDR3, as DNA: TGTGCCAGCAGCCAACACAGGGGGCTGAACGAAAAACTGTTTTTT. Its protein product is CASSQHRGLNEKLFF.

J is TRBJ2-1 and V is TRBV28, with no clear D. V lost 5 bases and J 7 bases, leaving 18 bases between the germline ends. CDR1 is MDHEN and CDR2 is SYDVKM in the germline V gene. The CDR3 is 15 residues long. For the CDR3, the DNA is TGTGCCAGCAGTGTCCATGGTACGACTCGAAATGAGCAGTTCTTC. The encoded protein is CASSVHGTTRNEQFF. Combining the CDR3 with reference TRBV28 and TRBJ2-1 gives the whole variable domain DVKVTQSSRYLVKRTGEKVFLECVQDMDHENMFWYRQDPGLGLRLIYFSYDVKMKEKGDIPEGYSVSREKKERFSLILESASTNQTSMYLCASSVHGTTRNEQFFGPGTRLTVL.

The CDR3 nucleotides are TGTGCCAGCAGCTCCCAGGGGTTCTCTGGAAACACCATATATTTT. Translated, it gives CASSSQGFSGNTIYF. V and J are TRBV6-5 and TRBJ1-3, with a possible D match to TRBD1 (6 bases). The germline V gene encodes CDR1 MNHEY and CDR2 SVGAGI. This CDR3 comprises 15 residues. V was cut by 6 bases and J by 0 bases, with 12 bases left in between.

CDR3 sequence reads: CASSYFGTRSEAFF. In DNA form, the CDR3 reads TGTGCCAGCAGCTATTTTGGGACACGGTCTGAAGCTTTCTTT. The chain employs TRBV7-9 and TRBJ1-1; TRBD1 is a possible D gene (6 bases). The CDR3 extends over 14 amino acids. Per the germline V gene, CDR1 is SEHNR and CDR2 is FQNEAQ (reference sequence). Trimming removed 4 bases from V and 6 bases from J, with 15 bases in between.

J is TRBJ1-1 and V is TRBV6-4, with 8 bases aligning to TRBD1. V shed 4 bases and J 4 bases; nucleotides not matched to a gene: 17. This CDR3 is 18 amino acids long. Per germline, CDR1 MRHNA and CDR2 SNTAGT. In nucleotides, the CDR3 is TGTGCCAGCAGTGGCCCGGGACAGGTCACGGCGGGGATCACTGAAGCTTTCTTT. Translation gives CASSGPGQVTAGITEAFF.

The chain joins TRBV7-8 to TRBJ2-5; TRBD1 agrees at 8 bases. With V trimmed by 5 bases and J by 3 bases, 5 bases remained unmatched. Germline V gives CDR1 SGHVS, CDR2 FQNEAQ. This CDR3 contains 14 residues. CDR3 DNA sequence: TGTGCCAGCAGCCAAGGACAGGGCGAAGAGACCCAGTACTTC. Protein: CASSQGQGEETQYF.